Below, 19 T cell receptor beta chains from the same sample are listed, as sequenced in a study of shared clonotypes between healthy human individuals. TCRdb keeps only in-frame clones here, not all; method: immunoSEQ multiplex PCR. In the table there are 2 million to 2.5 million clones, over 85% of which are singletons. The material sequenced was naive CD4+ T cells from PBMCs. The subset was: CD45RA+ positively selected. Source of these receptors: a young man in good health. Some clones in this sample may be carry-over from other donors' samples.

V usage is TRBV5-1 and J usage is TRBJ2-7; a weak D match, TRBD2 (5 bases). The CDR3 is 15 amino acids. Germline V CDR1 and CDR2: SGHRS, YFSETQ. Deletions cut 4 bases from V and 0 bases from J, with 14 bases between. DNA of the CDR3: TGCGCCAGCAGCCCCCAAGAGGGCCACTCCTACGAGCAGTACTTC. As protein: CASSPQEGHSYEQYF.

The chain recombines TRBV2 with TRBJ2-2; 7 bases line up with TRBD2. The germline CDR1 and CDR2 sequences are SNHLY and FYNNEI. Losses at the gene ends were 6 bases for V and 7 bases for J; bases not matched to a gene: 14. This CDR3 has 16 amino acids. CDR3 sequence (DNA): TGTGCCAGCAGGCCCAGGCGGACTAGTCGGGGCGGGGAGCTGTTTTTT. Translated: CASRPRRTSRGGELFF.

J is TRBJ1-5 and V is TRBV2, with 10 bases fitting TRBD1. The CDR3 runs 15 residues. J gave up 2 bases and V 8 bases, and 6 bases lay outside the gene matches. CDR1 SNHLY and CDR2 FYNNEI come from the germline V gene. CDR3 coding DNA: TGTGCCAGCGTTGAGACAGGGGGCGGCAATCAGCCCCAGCATTTT. This translates into CASVETGGGNQPQHF.

CDR3 loop: CASRRGGLRDSNQPQHF. The CDR3 nucleotides read TGTGCCAGCAGGAGAGGGGGATTGCGTGATAGCAATCAGCCCCAGCATTTT. The J gene is TRBJ1-5, the V gene TRBV27; possibly TRBD1 for D (6 bases). Germline assignment: CDR1 MNHEY and CDR2 SMNVEV (reference sequence). The V end was cut by 6 bases, the J end by 0 bases, with 18 bases between. The CDR3 has 17 residues.

This sequence joins TRBV4-2 and TRBJ2-4, with a possible D match to TRBD1 (5 bases). V lost 1 base to trimming and J lost 1 base, with 14 bases between them. The CDR3 spans 17 residues. The V gene's germline CDR1 is LGHNA and CDR2 YNFKEQ. The CDR3: CASSQAPGSGAKNIQYF. CDR3 nucleotide sequence: TGTGCCAGCAGCCAAGCACCAGGCTCAGGGGCCAAAAACATTCAGTACTTC.

The chain links TRBV7-9 to TRBJ2-5, with D perhaps being TRBD1 or TRBD2 (5 bases each). CDR1 is SEHNR and CDR2 is FQNEAQ in the germline V gene (reference sequence). CDR3 length equals 18 residues. V was clipped by 4 bases and J by 7 bases, with 28 bases between them. The CDR3 coding sequence is TGTGCCAGCAGCTATTACGGGACCGCCACCTCATCTCGGGTGACCCAGTACTTC. It specifies CASSYYGTATSSRVTQYF.

The rearrangement links TRBV5-4 to TRBJ1-2; perhaps TRBD1 as D (5 bases). Trimming took 3 bases from V and 8 from J, leaving 20 bases between them. CDR3 length equals 15 residues. Germline CDR1 is SGHNT and CDR2 is YYREEE (reference sequence). CDR3 nucleotides: TGTGCCAGCAGCTCTGGGGCCGAAGGCAGGTCAGGCTACACCTTC. Protein: CASSSGAEGRSGYTF.

Worth noting for this clone: A read error is possible here, since a much larger clone lies one base away. Other nucleotide sequences in the sample specify the same CDR3. The chain employs TRBV5-1 and TRBJ2-5; no reliable D call. This CDR3 has 12 residues. Germline values: CDR1 SGHRS, CDR2 YFSETQ. The ends were cut back, 0 bases at V and 4 bases at J, with 4 bases in the middle. The CDR3 DNA reads TGCGCCAGCAGCTTGGCCGGAGAGACCCAGTACTTC. Protein product: CASSLAGETQYF. The full variable domain, in which reference TRBV5-1 and TRBJ2-5 provide the parts outside the CDR3, is KAGVTQTPRYLIKTRGQQVTLSCSPISGHRSVSWYQQTPGQGLQFLFEYFSETQRNKGNFPGRFSGRQFSNSRSEMNVSTLELGDSALYLCASSLAGETQYFGPGTRLLVL.

The chain employs TRBV30 and TRBJ2-5, with D perhaps matching TRBD2 (5 bases). This CDR3 region has 14 residues. With 0 bases removed from V and 5 bases from J, the gap between germline ends came to 13 bases. From germline, CDR1 is GTSNPN and CDR2 SVGIG (reference sequence). The CDR3 coding sequence is TGTGCCTGGAGTGTACAGTCTAGCAGTGAGACCCAGTACTTC. Amino acid sequence: CAWSVQSSSETQYF.

The V and J genes are TRBV30 and TRBJ1-2; 8 bases agree with TRBD1. Losses at the gene ends were 6 bases for V and 4 bases for J; bases not matched to a gene: 4. The germline V gene encodes CDR1 GTSNPN and CDR2 SVGIG (reference sequence). The CDR3 is made up of 12 amino acids. For the CDR3, the DNA is TGTGCCTGCCGGGGACAGGCCTATGGCTACACCTTC. Translating gives CACRGQAYGYTF. Full variable domain (remainder filled in from reference TRBV30 and TRBJ1-2): SQTIHQWPATLVQPVGSPLSLECTVEGTSNPNLYWYRQAAGRGLQLLFYSVGIGQISSEVPQNLSASRPQDRQFILSSKKLLLSDSGFYLCACRGQAYGYTFGSGTRLTVV.

The rearrangement links TRBV7-7 to TRBJ2-2; D is unresolved. The V gene's germline CDR1 is SSHAT and CDR2 FNYEAQ (reference sequence). The CDR3 loop spans 13 amino acids. Trimming took off 5 bases at V and 4 bases at J, with 8 bases between the two ends. The CDR3 coding sequence is TGTGCCAGCAGCCTAAGGAGCACCGGGGAGCTGTTTTTT. Protein product: CASSLRSTGELFF. Filled out from reference TRBV7-7 and TRBJ2-2, the complete variable domain reads GAGVSQSPRYKVTKRGQDVTLRCDPISSHATLYWYQQALGQGPEFLTYFNYEAQPDKSGLPSDRFSAERPEGSISTLTIQRTEQRDSAMYRCASSLRSTGELFFGEGSRLTVL.

The chain employs TRBV2 and TRBJ2-7; 13 bases align to TRBD2. J gave up 2 bases and V 4 bases, and 8 bases lay outside the gene matches. Germline CDR1 is SNHLY and CDR2 is FYNNEI. The CDR3 runs to 17 residues. CDR3 DNA: TGTGCCAGCAGTGGGAGACTAGCGGGAGGTCCTCCCTACGAGCAGTACTTC. It yields the protein CASSGRLAGGPPYEQYF.

The gene calls are TRBV7-3 and TRBJ2-1, with 9 positions matching TRBD2. Germline assignment: CDR1 SGHTA and CDR2 FQGTGA. The CDR3 totals 16 residues. The V segment lost 5 bases and the J segment 0 bases; nucleotides outside the gene matches: 5. The CDR3 DNA sequence: TGTGCCAGCAGCCGCCATAGCGGGGGCTCCTACAATGAGCAGTTCTTC. Protein: CASSRHSGGSYNEQFF.

On this clone itself: The sample carries other DNA sequences with the same CDR3. The chain links TRBV29-1 to TRBJ1-2; TRBD1 might be the D (5 bases). The CDR3 length is 12 residues. Germline V gene data show CDR1 as SQVTM and CDR2 as ANQGSEA. V was cut by 3 bases and J by 7 bases, with 12 bases left in between. The CDR3 DNA follows: TGCAGCGTTGAGGGGGGACTGGGTGGCTACACCTTC. Encoded protein: CSVEGGLGGYTF.

The J gene is TRBJ2-3, the V gene TRBV28; 8 bases align to TRBD2. V trimming: 7 bases; J trimming: 4 bases; junction bases outside the gene matches: 13. Germline loops: CDR1 MDHEN, CDR2 SYDVKM. This CDR3 is 16 amino acids long. CDR3 sequence reads: CASTSRSSGSPDTQYF. For the CDR3, the DNA is TGTGCCAGCACCTCCAGGTCAAGCGGGAGTCCAGATACGCAGTATTTT.

The CDR3 loop is CASSGGLDLYEQYF. The CDR3 region has the DNA TGTGCCAGCAGTGGGGGACTAGACCTGTACGAGCAGTACTTC. The J gene is TRBJ2-7, the V gene TRBV28; 8 bases are a match to TRBD2. The CDR3 covers 14 residues. Per the germline V gene, CDR1 is MDHEN and CDR2 is SYDVKM. Unmatched junction bases numbered 7, after V lost 5 bases and J lost 4 bases.

The V gene is TRBV6-4, the J gene TRBJ2-1; D is ambiguous. Trimming removed 6 bases from V and 1 base from J, with 13 bases in between. The V gene's germline CDR1 is MRHNA and CDR2 SNTAGT. The CDR3 extends over 15 amino acids. The CDR3 loop is CASSQSAYSYNEQFF. The DNA for the CDR3 is TGTGCCAGCAGCCAGAGCGCGTATTCCTACAATGAGCAGTTCTTC.

This clone was recorded a few times. The chain recombines TRBV7-2 with TRBJ1-1; D is uncertain. In germline, CDR1 is SGHTA, CDR2 FQGNSA. CDR3 size: 14 residues. V dropped 1 base and J dropped 1 base, with 7 bases sitting between them. The CDR3 sequence is CASSLGVTNTEAFF. The DNA for the CDR3 is TGTGCCAGCAGCTTAGGTGTTACGAACACTGAAGCTTTCTTT.

The gene calls are TRBV25-1 and TRBJ2-7, with D possibly TRBD1 on 6 matching bases. The CDR3 loop spans 14 amino acids. The germline V gene encodes CDR1 MGHDK and CDR2 SYGVNS. V gave up 4 bases and J gave up 1 base, with 11 bases separating them. As DNA, the CDR3 is TGTGCCAGCAGTGGTCAGACAGGTTCCTACGAGCAGTACTTC. Its translation: CASSGQTGSYEQYF.